The present T cell receptor beta chain was sequenced within a study of follicular helper T cells after annual influenza vaccination. TCRdb keeps only in-frame clones here, not all; method: immunoSEQ multiplex PCR. The data contain about 14,000 clones, approximately 80% of them singletons. This clone occurred a few times. The time point was: 2015-2016 season, pre-vaccination. CDR3 length equals 13 residues. Trimming stripped 5 bases from V and 2 bases from J, with 9 bases between. CDR1 SGHAT and CDR2 FQNNGV come from the germline V gene. Specimen: CXCR5- memory CD4+ T cells sorted from blood, collected on the day of influenza vaccination. This clonotype was obtained from an adult who received the influenza vaccine. This sequence joins TRBV11-2 and TRBJ1-2; tentatively, D is TRBD1 (6 bases). CDR3: CASSPQGNYGYTF. In nucleotides, the CDR3 is TGTGCCAGCAGCCCACAGGGAAACTATGGCTACACCTTC.